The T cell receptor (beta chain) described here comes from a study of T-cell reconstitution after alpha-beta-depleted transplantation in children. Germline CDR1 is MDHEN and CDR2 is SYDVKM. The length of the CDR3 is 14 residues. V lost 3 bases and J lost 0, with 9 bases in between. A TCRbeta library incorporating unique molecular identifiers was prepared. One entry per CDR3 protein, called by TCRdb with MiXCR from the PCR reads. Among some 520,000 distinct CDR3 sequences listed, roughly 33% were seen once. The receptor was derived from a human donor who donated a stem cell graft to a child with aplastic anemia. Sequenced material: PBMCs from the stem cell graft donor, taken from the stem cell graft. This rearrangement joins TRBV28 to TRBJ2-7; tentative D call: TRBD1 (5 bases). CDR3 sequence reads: CASSFAGISYEQYF. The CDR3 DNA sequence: TGTGCCAGCAGTTTTGCAGGGATCTCCTACGAGCAGTACTTC.